Listed here are 30 T cell receptor beta chains from one sample, sequenced in a study of T cell repertoires in cytomegalovirus infection. No antigen is known for these receptors. TCRdb fed the reads into MiXCR, producing one record per CDR3 protein. The sample shows approximately 300,000 distinct CDR3 sequences, about 28% of them seen only once. The input for sequencing was cultured PBMCs, taken from culture after CMV antigen stimulation. The source is a human donor in good health (CMV status not recorded). Some clones in this sample may be carry-over from other donors' samples.

The genes are TRBV9 and TRBJ2-7; TRBD2 aligns across 11 bases. V gave up 0 bases and J gave up 0 bases; unmatched junction bases: 8. Germline V gene lookup returns CDR1 SGDLS and CDR2 YYNGEE. The CDR3 has 18 residues. As DNA, the CDR3 is TGTGCCAGCAGCGTAGGTCCTAGCGGGGGGCTATACTCCTACGAGCAGTACTTC. Protein sequence: CASSVGPSGGLYSYEQYF.

This chain links TRBV28 with TRBJ2-5; 7 nucleotides agree with TRBD2. The CDR3 covers 12 residues. Losses at the gene ends were 8 bases for V and 5 bases for J; bases not matched to a gene: 5. Germline loops: CDR1 MDHEN, CDR2 SYDVKM. The CDR3, as DNA: TGTGCCAGCGGGAGGGGTAGGGAGACCCAGTACTTC. Amino acid sequence: CASGRGRETQYF.

Many counts were recorded for this clonotype. V is TRBV6-1 and J is TRBJ1-1; TRBD1 agrees at 10 bases. Germline V gene sequence: CDR1 MNHNS, CDR2 SASEGT. This CDR3 contains 13 residues. J lost 5 bases, V lost 6 bases, and 3 bases had no gene match. This chain's CDR3 is CASSDRGLTEAFF. The CDR3 nucleotides are TGTGCCAGCAGCGACAGGGGGCTTACTGAAGCTTTCTTT.

This clonotype showed up just a few times. The chain has TRBV7-2 and TRBJ1-5; TRBD1 matches 9 bases. The junction had 9 bases not matched to a gene; V was cut back by 5 bases and J by 7 bases. Germline V gene sequence: CDR1 SGHTA, CDR2 FQGNSA. This CDR3 spans 15 amino acids. CDR3 loop: CASSLDRGTRQPQHF. In nucleotides, the CDR3 is TGTGCCAGCAGCCTCGACAGGGGGACTCGGCAGCCCCAGCATTTT.

The V call is TRBV20-1, the J call TRBJ2-5; weak D call: TRBD2 (5 bases). This CDR3 is built from 13 residues. Germline V gene sequence: CDR1 DFQATT, CDR2 SNEGSKA (reference sequence). V was pared by 6 bases and J by 4 bases, with 15 bases between. CDR3 nucleotide sequence: TGCAGTGCCCCATACGGGGTGTCAGAGACCCAGTACTTC. This gives the protein CSAPYGVSETQYF.

The chain is built from TRBV6-2 or TRBV6-3 and TRBJ2-7, with 11 bases lining up with TRBD1. Per the germline V gene, CDR1 is MNHEY and CDR2 is SVGEGT. There are 13 residues in the CDR3. Germline trimming cut 7 bases from V and 6 bases from J; bases unmatched to any gene: 5. Written as DNA, the CDR3 is TGTGCCAGCAAGGACAGGGGGCGAATCGAGCAGTACTTC. Translated, it gives CASKDRGRIEQYF.

The chain is built from TRBV10-1 and TRBJ2-7, with 10 bases matching TRBD1. Germline CDR1 WNHNN, CDR2 SYGVQD (reference sequence). With V trimmed by 6 bases and J by 7 bases, 9 bases remained unmatched. The CDR3 sequence is 14 residues long. The CDR3 DNA reads as TGCGCCAGCAGCGCCGGGACAGGGGTGGAGGAGCAGTACTTC. The encoded protein is CASSAGTGVEEQYF.

This clonotype appeared many times. The rearrangement links TRBV9 to TRBJ2-3; 9 positions agree with TRBD2. V lost 1 base to trimming and J lost 2 bases; unmatched junction nucleotides: 2. Germline CDR1 reads SGDLS; CDR2 reads YYNGEE. The length of the CDR3 is 15 residues. CDR3 region: CASSVTSGHTDTQYF. Written as DNA, the CDR3 is TGTGCCAGCAGCGTAACTAGCGGGCACACAGATACGCAGTATTTT.

This clonotype was picked up a small number of times. In nucleotides, the CDR3 is TGTGCCAGCAGTTCGGCCGGGACCACCTACTCCTACGAGCAGTACTTC. This codes for CASSSAGTTYSYEQYF. This chain joins TRBV28 and TRBJ2-7; the D call may be TRBD1 or TRBD2 (5 bases each). Trimming took off 4 bases at V and 0 bases at J, with 16 bases between the two ends. The CDR3 spans 16 residues. CDR1 MDHEN and CDR2 SYDVKM come from the germline V gene.

This clonotype was recorded many times. In DNA form, the CDR3 reads TGTGCCAGCAGATGGACAGTGAACACTGAAGCTTTCTTT. This gives the protein CASRWTVNTEAFF. The J gene is TRBJ1-1, the V gene TRBV7-3, with D perhaps TRBD1 (6 bases). V dropped 6 bases and J dropped 0 bases, with 8 bases sitting between them. CDR3 length: 13 amino acids. From germline, CDR1 is SGHTA and CDR2 FQGTGA.

The J gene is TRBJ2-3, the V gene TRBV9; perhaps TRBD1 as D (5 bases). Per germline, CDR1 SGDLS and CDR2 YYNGEE. The V gene lost 4 bases and the J gene lost 6 bases, with 12 bases spanning the gap. The CDR3 contains 13 residues. The DNA for the CDR3 is TGTGCCAGCAGCCAAGACCCAGGGGATACGCAGTATTTT. Translated: CASSQDPGDTQYF.

This clonotype was observed many times. This chain connects TRBV7-8 to TRBJ1-1; D is unclear. This CDR3 spans 15 amino acids. V lost 4 bases, J lost 4 bases, and 16 bases lay in between. Germline CDR1 is SGHVS and CDR2 is FQNEAQ. The CDR3 region is CASSSEIRTTTEAFF. The CDR3 region has the DNA TGTGCCAGCAGCTCGGAGATCAGAACAACCACTGAAGCTTTCTTT.

The chain employs TRBV4-1 and TRBJ2-7; D not resolved. Germline V CDR1 and CDR2: MGHRA, YSYEKL. The V and J ends lost 1 base and 2 bases respectively, with 9 bases between them. This CDR3 contains 14 residues. The CDR3 coding sequence is TGCGCCAGCAGCCAAGGCTGGCAGCCCTACGAGCAGTACTTC. As protein: CASSQGWQPYEQYF.

The chain recombines TRBV24-1 with TRBJ1-2; maybe TRBD1 (6 bases). Germline V gives CDR1 KGHDR, CDR2 SFDVKD. V was cut by 4 bases and J by 6 bases, with 20 bases left in between. The CDR3 runs to 16 residues. Written as DNA, the CDR3 is TGTGCCACCAGTGACCCCCTGGGGGGCGTCGATGATGGCTACACCTTC. It specifies CATSDPLGGVDDGYTF.

At least ten counts were recorded for this clonotype. The J gene is TRBJ1-5, the V gene TRBV7-2, with D uncertain. The CDR3 is 15 amino acids. Germline V gene lookup returns CDR1 SGHTA and CDR2 FQGNSA. Trimming cost V 1 base and J 3 bases, with 10 bases left between them. CDR3 in DNA: TGTGCCAGCAGCTTAGGGGGAATGGCCAATCAGCCCCAGCATTTT. It translates to CASSLGGMANQPQHF.

In this sample, this clonotype turned up a few times. The chain recombines TRBV7-8 with TRBJ1-1; D remains unclear. V was pared by 5 bases and J by 6 bases, with 22 bases between. The germline gives CDR1 SGHVS, CDR2 FQNEAQ. This CDR3 is built from 16 residues. The CDR3 region is CASSPSEGRRSSEAFF. In nucleotides, the CDR3 is TGTGCCAGCAGCCCTAGCGAGGGCCGGCGTTCTTCTGAAGCTTTCTTT.

The chain combines TRBV7-2 with TRBJ1-3; unclear D gene. V shed 3 bases and J shed 0 bases, with 6 bases lying between them. The CDR3 is made up of 14 amino acids. CDR1 SGHTA and CDR2 FQGNSA come from the germline V gene. The CDR3 is CASSFPSSGNTIYF. CDR3 sequence (DNA): TGTGCCAGCAGCTTCCCCAGCTCTGGAAACACCATATATTTT.

This sequence joins TRBV19 and TRBJ1-1; D is unresolved. Germline CDR1 reads LNHDA; CDR2 reads SQIVND (reference sequence). The V and J ends lost 1 base and 9 bases respectively, with 9 bases between them. There are 12 residues in the CDR3. The CDR3 sequence: CASSIGDRQAFF. CDR3 nucleotides: TGTGCCAGTAGTATAGGGGATAGGCAAGCTTTCTTT.

This clonotype was detected ten times or more. The chain employs TRBV7-2 and TRBJ1-6; 8 nucleotides agree with TRBD1. Germline CDR1 SGHTA, CDR2 FQGNSA. The CDR3 contains 15 residues. V lost 5 bases, J lost 7 bases, and 7 bases stayed unmatched. The CDR3: CASSLRTGRNSPLHF. DNA of the CDR3: TGTGCCAGCAGCCTCCGGACAGGGCGAAATTCACCCCTCCACTTT.

The rearrangement links TRBV6-6 to TRBJ2-7; no definite D call. This CDR3 has 13 amino acids. Germline V gene data show CDR1 as MNHNY and CDR2 as SVGAGI (reference sequence). V was cut by 3 bases and J by 3 bases, with 9 bases left in between. The chain's CDR3 is CASSYAQHYEQYF. As DNA, the CDR3 is TGTGCCAGCAGTTATGCACAGCACTACGAGCAGTACTTC.

This clonotype was seen ten or more times. The chain carries TRBV7-8 and TRBJ2-7; D may match TRBD1 or TRBD2 (5 bases each). V was clipped by 5 bases and J by 0 bases, with 14 bases between them. The CDR3 is made up of 15 amino acids. The germline V gene encodes CDR1 SGHVS and CDR2 FQNEAQ. The CDR3 spells CASSPTGLSSYEQYF. CDR3 DNA sequence: TGTGCCAGCAGCCCCACAGGACTTAGCTCCTACGAGCAGTACTTC.

V gene TRBV12-3 or TRBV12-4 combines with J gene TRBJ1-2; tentatively, D is TRBD1 (5 bases). Trimming took off 8 bases at V and 6 bases at J, with 16 bases between the two ends. This CDR3 has 13 residues. CDR3 DNA: TGTGCCAGCTTCGGGGGTGGGGAGGATGGCTACACCTTC. Its protein is CASFGGGEDGYTF.

This clonotype was observed at least ten times. The chain joins TRBV7-3 to TRBJ1-1; 11 nucleotides match TRBD1. The germline V gene has CDR1 SGHTA and CDR2 FQGTGA. V trimming: 5 bases; J trimming: 1 base; junction bases outside the gene matches: 6. The CDR3 sequence is 16 residues long. The CDR3 bases are TGTGCCAGCAGCCTGGTGGGGACAGGGGGGAACACTGAAGCTTTCTTT. Translation gives CASSLVGTGGNTEAFF.

This clonotype was counted between two and nine times. V is TRBV12-3 or TRBV12-4 and J is TRBJ1-6; D gene uncertain. Trimming removed 6 bases at V and 7 bases at J, with 10 bases between. The CDR3 totals 13 residues. The CDR3 region is CASREQLNSPLHF. CDR3 in DNA: TGTGCCAGCAGGGAGCAATTAAATTCACCCCTCCACTTT.

The chain recombines TRBV20-1 with TRBJ1-6; the D is unclear. V lost 5 bases to trimming and J lost 6 bases, with 20 bases between them. CDR1 and CDR2 from the germline V gene are DFQATT and SNEGSKA (reference sequence). CDR3 length: 16 residues. The CDR3 protein is CSAAASASARNSPLHF. CDR3 nucleotide sequence: TGCAGTGCTGCCGCGTCGGCCTCGGCACGTAATTCACCCCTCCACTTT.

V is TRBV30 and J is TRBJ2-5; maybe TRBD2 (5 bases). Trimming removed 3 bases from V and 2 bases from J, with 19 bases in between. Germline lookup yields CDR1 GTSNPN and CDR2 SVGIG (reference sequence). The CDR3 extends over 16 amino acids. CDR3 nucleotides: TGTGCCTGGAGGCTCCCCGTAAGCGGAGGTCAAGAGACCCAGTACTTC. It specifies CAWRLPVSGGQETQYF. Complete variable domain (other parts from reference TRBV30 and TRBJ2-5): SQTIHQWPATLVQPVGSPLSLECTVEGTSNPNLYWYRQAAGRGLQLLFYSVGIGQISSEVPQNLSASRPQDRQFILSSKKLLLSDSGFYLCAWRLPVSGGQETQYFGPGTRLLVL.

V and J are TRBV7-2 and TRBJ1-2; no reliable D call. The CDR3 consists of 12 residues. V lost 3 bases to trimming and J lost 7 bases, with 9 bases between them. Germline V gene lookup returns CDR1 SGHTA and CDR2 FQGNSA. The CDR3 region has the DNA TGTGCCAGCAGCTTCTATGGATCTGGCTACACCTTC. It codes for CASSFYGSGYTF.

The chain is built from TRBV7-2 and TRBJ1-5; D gene ambiguous. Germline V gene lookup returns CDR1 SGHTA and CDR2 FQGNSA. The CDR3 is 13 amino acids. The V and J ends lost 3 bases and 5 bases respectively, with 8 bases between them. CDR3 bases: TGTGCCAGCAGCTTGACCGTGTATCAGCCCCAGCATTTT. It codes for CASSLTVYQPQHF.

Only a few counts were recorded for this clonotype. The CDR3 sequence is CASSVEPSGSYEQYF. The CDR3 nucleotides read TGTGCCAGCAGCGTAGAACCTAGCGGCTCCTACGAGCAGTACTTC. This rearrangement joins TRBV9 to TRBJ2-7; the match to TRBD2 covers 7 bases. This CDR3 spans 15 amino acids. The trim removed 0 bases at V and 0 bases at J, leaving 3 bases unmatched. Germline V gives CDR1 SGDLS, CDR2 YYNGEE. Full variable domain (outside the CDR3, taken from reference TRBV9 and TRBJ2-7): DSGVTQTPKHLITATGQRVTLRCSPRSGDLSVYWYQQSLDQGLQFLIQYYNGEERAKGNILERFSAQQFPDLHSELNLSSLELGDSALYFCASSVEPSGSYEQYFGPGTRLTVT.

The chain combines TRBV7-3 with TRBJ2-2; 10 nucleotides line up with TRBD1. Germline CDR1 SGHTA, CDR2 FQGTGA. There are 15 residues in the CDR3. J gave up 7 bases and V 6 bases, and 8 bases lay outside the gene matches. The CDR3 coding sequence is TGTGCCAGCAGTTTTGACAGGGGGCCGGGCGGGGAGCTGTTTTTT. It translates to CASSFDRGPGGELFF.